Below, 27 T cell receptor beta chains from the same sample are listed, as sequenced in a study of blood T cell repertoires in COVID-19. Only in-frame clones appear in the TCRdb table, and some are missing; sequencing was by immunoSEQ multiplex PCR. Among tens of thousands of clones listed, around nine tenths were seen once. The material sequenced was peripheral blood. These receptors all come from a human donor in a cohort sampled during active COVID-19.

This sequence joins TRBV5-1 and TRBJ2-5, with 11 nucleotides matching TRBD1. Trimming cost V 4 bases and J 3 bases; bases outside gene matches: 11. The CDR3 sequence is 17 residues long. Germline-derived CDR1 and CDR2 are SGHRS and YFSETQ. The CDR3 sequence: CASSPALRGQGEETQYF. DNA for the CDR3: TGCGCCAGCAGCCCAGCTTTACGGGGACAGGGGGAAGAGACCCAGTACTTC.

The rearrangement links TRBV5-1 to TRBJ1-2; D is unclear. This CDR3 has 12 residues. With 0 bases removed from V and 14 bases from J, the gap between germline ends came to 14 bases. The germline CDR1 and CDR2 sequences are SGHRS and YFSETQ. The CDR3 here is CASSLDRLGRTF. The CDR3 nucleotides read TGCGCCAGCAGCTTGGACCGGCTGGGGAGGACCTTC.

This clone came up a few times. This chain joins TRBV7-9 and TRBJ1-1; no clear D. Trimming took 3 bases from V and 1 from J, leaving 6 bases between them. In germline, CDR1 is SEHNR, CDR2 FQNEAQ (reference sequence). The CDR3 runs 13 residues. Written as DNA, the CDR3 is TGTGCCAGCAGCTTGTCAGGGAACACTGAAGCTTTCTTT. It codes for CASSLSGNTEAFF.

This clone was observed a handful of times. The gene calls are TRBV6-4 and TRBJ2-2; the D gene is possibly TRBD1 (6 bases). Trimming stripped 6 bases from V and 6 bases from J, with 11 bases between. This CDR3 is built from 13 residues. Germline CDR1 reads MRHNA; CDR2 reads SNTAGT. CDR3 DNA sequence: TGTGCCAGCAGAGCACAGGGCTCCGGGGAGCTGTTTTTT. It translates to CASRAQGSGELFF.

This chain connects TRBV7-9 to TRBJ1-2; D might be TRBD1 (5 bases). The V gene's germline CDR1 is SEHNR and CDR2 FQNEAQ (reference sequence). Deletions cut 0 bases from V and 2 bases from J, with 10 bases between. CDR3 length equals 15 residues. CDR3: CASSLAGRENYGYTF. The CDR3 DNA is TGTGCCAGCAGCTTAGCGGGCAGGGAAAACTATGGCTACACCTTC.

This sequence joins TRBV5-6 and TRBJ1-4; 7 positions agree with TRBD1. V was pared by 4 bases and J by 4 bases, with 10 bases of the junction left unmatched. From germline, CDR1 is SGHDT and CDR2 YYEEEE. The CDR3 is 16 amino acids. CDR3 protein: CASSEITGVVNEKLFF. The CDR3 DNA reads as TGTGCCAGCAGCGAGATAACAGGGGTGGTTAATGAAAAACTGTTTTTT.

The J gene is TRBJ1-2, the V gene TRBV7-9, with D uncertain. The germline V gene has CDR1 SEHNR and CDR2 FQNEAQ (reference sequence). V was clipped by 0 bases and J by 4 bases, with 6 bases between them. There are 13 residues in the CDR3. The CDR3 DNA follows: TGTGCCAGCAGCTTAGCAGACTTCTATGGCTACACCTTC. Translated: CASSLADFYGYTF.

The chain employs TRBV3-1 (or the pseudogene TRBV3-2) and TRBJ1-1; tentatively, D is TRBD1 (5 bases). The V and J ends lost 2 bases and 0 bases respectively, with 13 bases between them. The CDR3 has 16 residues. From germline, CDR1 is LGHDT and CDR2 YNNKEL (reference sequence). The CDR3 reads CASSQTGIRLNTEAFF. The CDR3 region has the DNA TGTGCCAGCAGCCAAACAGGAATCCGCCTGAACACTGAAGCTTTCTTT.

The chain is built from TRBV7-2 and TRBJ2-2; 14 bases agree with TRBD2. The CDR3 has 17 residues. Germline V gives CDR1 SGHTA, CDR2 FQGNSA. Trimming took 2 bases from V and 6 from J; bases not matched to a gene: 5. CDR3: CASSLSGTSGGAGELFF. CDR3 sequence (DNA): TGTGCCAGCAGCTTAAGTGGGACTAGCGGGGGAGCCGGGGAGCTGTTTTTT.

The CDR3 spells CAWTTGGIGYGYTF. Written as DNA, the CDR3 is TGTGCCTGGACTACAGGGGGCATAGGCTATGGCTACACCTTC. V gene TRBV30 combines with J gene TRBJ1-2, with 9 bases that match TRBD1. The CDR3 loop spans 14 amino acids. CDR1 and CDR2 (germline): GTSNPN, SVGIG (reference sequence). The trim removed 4 bases at V and 4 bases at J, leaving 7 bases unmatched.

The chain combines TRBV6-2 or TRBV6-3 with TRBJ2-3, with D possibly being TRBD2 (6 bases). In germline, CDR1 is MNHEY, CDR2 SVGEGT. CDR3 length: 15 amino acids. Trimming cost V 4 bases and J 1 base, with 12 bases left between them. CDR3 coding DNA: TGTGCCAGCAGTTCCCGGACTACCCGCACAGATACGCAGTATTTT. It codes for CASSSRTTRTDTQYF.

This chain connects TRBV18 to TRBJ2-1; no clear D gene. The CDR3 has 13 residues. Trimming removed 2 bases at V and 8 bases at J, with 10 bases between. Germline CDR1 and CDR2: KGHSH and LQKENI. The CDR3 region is CASSPNTFDEQFF. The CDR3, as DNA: TGTGCCAGCTCACCAAACACCTTTGATGAGCAGTTCTTC.

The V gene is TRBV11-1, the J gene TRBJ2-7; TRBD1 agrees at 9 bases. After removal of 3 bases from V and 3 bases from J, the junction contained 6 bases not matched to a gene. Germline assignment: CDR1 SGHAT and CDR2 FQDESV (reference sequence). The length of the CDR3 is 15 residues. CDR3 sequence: CASSLVGTGNYEQYF. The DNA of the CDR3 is TGTGCCAGCAGCTTGGTTGGGACAGGGAACTACGAGCAGTACTTC.

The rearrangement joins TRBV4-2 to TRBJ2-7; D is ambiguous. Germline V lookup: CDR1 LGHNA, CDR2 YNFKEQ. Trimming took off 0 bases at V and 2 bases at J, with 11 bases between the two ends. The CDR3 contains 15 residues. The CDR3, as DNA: TGTGCCAGCAGCCAAGAAAATAACGGTCCCTACGAGCAGTACTTC. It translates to CASSQENNGPYEQYF.

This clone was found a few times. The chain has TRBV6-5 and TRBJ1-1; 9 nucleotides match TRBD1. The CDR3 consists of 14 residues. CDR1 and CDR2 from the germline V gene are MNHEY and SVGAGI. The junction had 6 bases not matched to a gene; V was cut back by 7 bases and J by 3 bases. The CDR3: CASTMGQGDTEAFF. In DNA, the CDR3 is TGTGCCAGCACCATGGGACAGGGTGACACTGAAGCTTTCTTT.

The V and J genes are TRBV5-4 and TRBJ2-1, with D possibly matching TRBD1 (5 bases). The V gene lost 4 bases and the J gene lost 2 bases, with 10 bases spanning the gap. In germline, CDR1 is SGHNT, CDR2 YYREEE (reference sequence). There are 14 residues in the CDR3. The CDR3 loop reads CASSRVDTYNEQFF. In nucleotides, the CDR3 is TGTGCCAGCAGCCGCGTGGACACCTACAATGAGCAGTTCTTC.

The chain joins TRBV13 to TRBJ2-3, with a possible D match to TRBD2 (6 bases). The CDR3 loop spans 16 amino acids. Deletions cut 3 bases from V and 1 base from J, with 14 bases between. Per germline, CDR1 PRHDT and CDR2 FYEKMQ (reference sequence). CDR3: CASSLGGGIGTDTQYF. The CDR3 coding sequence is TGTGCCAGCAGCTTGGGTGGGGGGATCGGCACAGATACGCAGTATTTT.

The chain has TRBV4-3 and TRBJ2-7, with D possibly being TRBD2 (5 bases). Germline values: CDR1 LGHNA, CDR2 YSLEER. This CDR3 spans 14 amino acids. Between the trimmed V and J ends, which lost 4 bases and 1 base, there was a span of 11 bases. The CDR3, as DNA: TGCGCCAGCAGCCCTAGCCTCCCATCCTACGAGCAGTACTTC. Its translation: CASSPSLPSYEQYF.

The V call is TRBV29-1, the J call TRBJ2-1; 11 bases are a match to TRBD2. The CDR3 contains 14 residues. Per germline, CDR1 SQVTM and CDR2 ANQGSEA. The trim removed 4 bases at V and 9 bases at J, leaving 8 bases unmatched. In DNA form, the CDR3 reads TGCAGCGTTGGACTGTCTAGCGGGGGGCTTGAGCAGTTCTTC. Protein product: CSVGLSSGGLEQFF.

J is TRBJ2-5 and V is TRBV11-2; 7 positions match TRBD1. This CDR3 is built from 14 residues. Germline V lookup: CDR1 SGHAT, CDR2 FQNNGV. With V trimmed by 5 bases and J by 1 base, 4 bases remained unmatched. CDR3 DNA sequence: TGTGCCAGCAGCCTGAGACAGGGCCAAGAGACCCAGTACTTC. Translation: CASSLRQGQETQYF.

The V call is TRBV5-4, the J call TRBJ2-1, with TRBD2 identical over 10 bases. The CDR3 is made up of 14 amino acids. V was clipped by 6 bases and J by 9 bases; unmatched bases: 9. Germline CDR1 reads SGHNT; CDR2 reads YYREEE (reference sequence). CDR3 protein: CASTPSGGQREQFF. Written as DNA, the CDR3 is TGTGCCAGCACTCCTAGCGGGGGCCAGCGTGAGCAGTTCTTC.

The CDR3 DNA is TGCGCCAGCAGCCCCGAGGGGAACACTGAAGCTTTCTTT. Translated: CASSPEGNTEAFF. V and J are TRBV5-1 and TRBJ1-1; no definite D call. Germline CDR1 is SGHRS and CDR2 is YFSETQ. Trimming took 4 bases from V and 1 from J, leaving 8 bases between them. This CDR3 has 13 amino acids. Drawing the rest from reference TRBV5-1 and TRBJ1-1, the complete variable domain is KAGVTQTPRYLIKTRGQQVTLSCSPISGHRSVSWYQQTPGQGLQFLFEYFSETQRNKGNFPGRFSGRQFSNSRSEMNVSTLELGDSALYLCASSPEGNTEAFFGQGTRLTVV.

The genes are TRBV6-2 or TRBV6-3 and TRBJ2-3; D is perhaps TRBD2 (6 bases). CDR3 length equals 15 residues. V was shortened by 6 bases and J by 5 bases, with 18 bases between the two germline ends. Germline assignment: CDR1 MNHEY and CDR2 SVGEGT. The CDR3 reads CASSRRRLGGDTQYF. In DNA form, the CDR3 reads TGTGCCAGCAGCCGCCGCCGGCTGGGAGGAGATACGCAGTATTTT.

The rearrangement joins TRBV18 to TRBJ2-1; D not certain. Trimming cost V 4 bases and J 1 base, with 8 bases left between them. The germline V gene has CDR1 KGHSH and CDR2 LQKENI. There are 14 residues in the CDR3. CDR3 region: CASSLTDSYNEQFF. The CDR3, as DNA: TGTGCCAGCTCACTCACTGATTCCTACAATGAGCAGTTCTTC.

The CDR3 loop reads CASSQLSGGRDTQYF. Written as DNA, the CDR3 is TGTGCCAGCAGCCAACTCAGCGGGGGAAGAGATACGCAGTATTTT. The chain is built from TRBV3-1 (or the pseudogene TRBV3-2) and TRBJ2-3; 8 nucleotides agree with TRBD2. The CDR3 sequence is 15 residues long. V lost 2 bases to trimming and J lost 5 bases; unmatched junction nucleotides: 6. Per germline, CDR1 LGHDT and CDR2 YNNKEL (reference sequence).

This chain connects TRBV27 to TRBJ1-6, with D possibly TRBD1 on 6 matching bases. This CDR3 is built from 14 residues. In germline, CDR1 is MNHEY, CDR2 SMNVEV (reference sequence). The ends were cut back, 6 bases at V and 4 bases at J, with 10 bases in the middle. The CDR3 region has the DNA TGTGCCAGCAGAACGGACAGTTATAATTCACCCCTCCACTTT. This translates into CASRTDSYNSPLHF.

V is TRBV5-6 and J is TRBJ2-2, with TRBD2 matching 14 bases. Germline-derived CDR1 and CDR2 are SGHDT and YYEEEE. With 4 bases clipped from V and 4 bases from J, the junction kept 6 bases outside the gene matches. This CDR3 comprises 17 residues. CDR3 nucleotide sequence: TGTGCCAGCAGCCCGACTAGCGGGGGGGCGGGCACCGGGGAGCTGTTTTTT. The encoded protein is CASSPTSGGAGTGELFF.